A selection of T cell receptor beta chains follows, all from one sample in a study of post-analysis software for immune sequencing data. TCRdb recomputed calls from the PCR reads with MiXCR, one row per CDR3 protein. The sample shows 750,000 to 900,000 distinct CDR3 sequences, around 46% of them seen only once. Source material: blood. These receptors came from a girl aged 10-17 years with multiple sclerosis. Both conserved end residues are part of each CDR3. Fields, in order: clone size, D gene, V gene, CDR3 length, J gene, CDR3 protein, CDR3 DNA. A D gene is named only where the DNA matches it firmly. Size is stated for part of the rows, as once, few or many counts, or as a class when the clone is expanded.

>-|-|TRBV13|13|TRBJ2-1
CASTGVPYNEQFF
TGTGCCAGCACGGGCGTACCCTACAATGAGCAGTTCTTC
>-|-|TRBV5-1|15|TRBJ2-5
CASSLAPNRDETQYF
TGCGCCAGCAGCTTGGCGCCAAACCGGGATGAGACCCAGTACTTC
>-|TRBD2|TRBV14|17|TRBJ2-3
CASSPLGLAGATDTQYF
TGTGCCAGCAGCCCTCTGGGACTAGCGGGCGCCACAGATACGCAGTATTTT
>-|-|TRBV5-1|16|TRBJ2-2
CASSARGLSNTGELFF
TGCGCCAGCAGCGCCCGGGGACTCTCGAACACCGGGGAGCTGTTTTTT
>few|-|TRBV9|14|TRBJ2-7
CASSVDGGTYEQYF
TGTGCCAGCAGCGTAGATGGGGGCACCTACGAGCAGTACTTC
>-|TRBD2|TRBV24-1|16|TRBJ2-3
CATSDPGAGGADTQYF
TGTGCCACCAGTGACCCGGGAGCGGGAGGAGCAGATACGCAGTATTTT
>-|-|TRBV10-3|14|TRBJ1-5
CATRNREGNQPQHF
TGTGCCACCAGGAACAGGGAAGGGAATCAGCCCCAGCATTTT
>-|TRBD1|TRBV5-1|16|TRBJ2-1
CASSVGQGASRNEQFF
TGCGCCAGCAGCGTAGGACAGGGGGCGTCTCGGAATGAGCAGTTCTTC
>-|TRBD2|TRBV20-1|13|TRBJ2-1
CSARSGIGNEQFF
TGCAGTGCAAGGAGCGGGATCGGCAATGAGCAGTTCTTC
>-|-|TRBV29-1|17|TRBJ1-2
CSVELETTEPHREGYTF
TGCAGCGTTGAATTAGAGACCACGGAGCCTCATAGGGAAGGCTACACCTTC
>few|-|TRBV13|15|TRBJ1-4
CASSETWGTNEKLFF
TGTGCCAGCAGCGAGACCTGGGGCACTAATGAAAAACTGTTTTTT
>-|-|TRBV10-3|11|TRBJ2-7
CATTTLGEQYF
TGTGCCACGACAACCTTAGGCGAGCAGTACTTC
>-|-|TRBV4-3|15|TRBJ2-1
CASSQEYRPYNEQFF
TGCGCCAGCAGCCAAGAATATCGACCGTACAATGAGCAGTTCTTC
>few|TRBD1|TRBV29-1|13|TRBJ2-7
CSVDGTGAYEQYF
TGCAGCGTTGACGGTACAGGGGCATACGAGCAGTACTTC
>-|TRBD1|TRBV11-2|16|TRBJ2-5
CASSPTGGFSQETQYF
TGTGCCAGCAGCCCGACAGGGGGGTTTAGTCAAGAGACCCAGTACTTC
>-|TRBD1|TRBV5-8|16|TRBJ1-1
CASSRGTGVWNTEAFF
TGTGCCAGCAGCCGCGGGACAGGGGTATGGAACACTGAAGCTTTCTTT
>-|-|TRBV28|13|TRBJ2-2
CASCQSRPGELFF
TGTGCCAGCTGCCAGAGTAGGCCCGGGGAGCTGTTTTTT
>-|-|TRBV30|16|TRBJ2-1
CAWSTTMGALGSEQFF
TGTGCCTGGAGTACAACCATGGGGGCTCTGGGGTCTGAGCAGTTCTTC
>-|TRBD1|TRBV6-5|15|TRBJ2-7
CASSSSPGQGGEQYF
TGTGCCAGCAGTTCGTCCCCGGGACAGGGAGGCGAGCAGTACTTC
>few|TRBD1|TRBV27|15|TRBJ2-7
CASRTETGGSYEQYF
TGTGCCAGCAGAACCGAGACAGGGGGCTCCTACGAGCAGTACTTC
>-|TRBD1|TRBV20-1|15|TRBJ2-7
CSARYPGQHTYGQYF
TGCAGTGCTAGATATCCGGGACAGCATACCTACGGGCAGTACTTC
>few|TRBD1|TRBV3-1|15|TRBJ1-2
CASSIRQGTYYGYTF
TGTGCCAGCAGCATCAGACAGGGAACCTACTATGGCTACACCTTC
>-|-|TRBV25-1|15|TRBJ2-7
CASSPEPGRSGEQYF
TGTGCCAGCAGCCCAGAGCCAGGGAGGTCAGGCGAGCAGTACTTC
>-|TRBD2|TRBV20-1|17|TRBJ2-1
CSARGLAGGKRSNEQFF
TGCAGTGCTAGAGGGCTAGCGGGAGGGAAACGTTCCAATGAGCAGTTCTTC
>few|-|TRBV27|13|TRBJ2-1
CASSHRLITEQFF
TGTGCCAGCAGTCACCGACTCATCACAGAGCAGTTCTTC
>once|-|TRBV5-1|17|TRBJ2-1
CASSWPDSDSPKDEQFF
TGCGCCAGCAGCTGGCCGGACAGCGATTCCCCCAAGGATGAGCAGTTCTTC
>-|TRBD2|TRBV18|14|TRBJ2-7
CASSPPPGGYEQYF
TGTGCCAGCTCACCACCGCCGGGGGGATACGAGCAGTACTTC
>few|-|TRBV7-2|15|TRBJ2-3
CASSWGSPSTDTQYF
TGTGCCAGCAGCTGGGGGAGCCCTAGCACAGATACGCAGTATTTT
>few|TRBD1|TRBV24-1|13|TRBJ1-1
CATTGTGNTEAFF
TGTGCCACCACCGGGACAGGGAACACTGAAGCTTTCTTT
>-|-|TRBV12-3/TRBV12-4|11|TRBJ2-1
CASTSYNEQFF
TGCGCCAGCACCTCCTACAATGAGCAGTTCTTC
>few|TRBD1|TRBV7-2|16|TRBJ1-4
CASSLGQGVMGEKLFF
TGTGCCAGCAGCCTCGGACAGGGGGTGATGGGAGAAAAACTGTTTTTT
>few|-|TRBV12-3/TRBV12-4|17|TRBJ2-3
CASSLYMGTGTRDTQYF
TGTGCCAGCAGTTTATACATGGGGACGGGGACTCGAGATACGCAGTATTTT
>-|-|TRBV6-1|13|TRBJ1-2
CATQISANYGYTF
TGTGCCACCCAAATTTCCGCTAACTATGGCTACACCTTC
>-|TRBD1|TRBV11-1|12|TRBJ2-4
CASKDRANIQYF
TGTGCCAGCAAGGACAGGGCAAACATTCAGTACTTC
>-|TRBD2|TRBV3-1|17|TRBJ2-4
CASSYRTSGSMGNIQYF
TGTGCCAGCAGCTACAGGACTAGCGGATCGATGGGAAACATTCAGTACTTC
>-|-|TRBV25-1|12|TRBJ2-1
CASSEYVKTQFF
TGTGCCAGCAGTGAATATGTTAAGACCCAGTTCTTC
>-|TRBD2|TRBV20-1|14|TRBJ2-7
CSASRAGVAGEQYF
TGCAGTGCTAGTCGGGCGGGAGTCGCGGGCGAGCAGTACTTC
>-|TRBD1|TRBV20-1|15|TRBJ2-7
CSASPTQGGSYEQYF
TGCAGTGCTAGTCCTACACAGGGGGGCTCCTACGAGCAGTACTTC
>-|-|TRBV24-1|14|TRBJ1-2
CATSDPGTSGGYTF
TGTGCCACCAGTGATCCCGGGACATCGGGAGGCTACACCTTC
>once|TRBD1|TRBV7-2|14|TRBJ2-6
CASSARQGVNVLTF
TGTGCCAGCAGCGCCAGACAGGGAGTCAACGTCCTGACTTTC
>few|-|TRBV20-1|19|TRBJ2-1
CSASPSSSGLTSSYNEQFF
TGCAGTGCTAGTCCTTCTAGCAGCGGACTCACAAGCTCCTACAATGAGCAGTTCTTC
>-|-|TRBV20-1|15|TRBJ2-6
CSAREENTGANVLTF
TGCAGTGCTAGAGAGGAGAACACTGGGGCCAACGTCCTGACTTTC
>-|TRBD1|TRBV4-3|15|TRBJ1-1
CASSQDRQGGTEAFF
TGCGCCAGCAGCCAAGATAGACAGGGGGGCACTGAAGCTTTCTTT
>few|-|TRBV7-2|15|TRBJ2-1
CASSSGPRLYNEQFF
TGTGCCAGCAGCTCCGGGCCCCGCTTATACAATGAGCAGTTCTTC
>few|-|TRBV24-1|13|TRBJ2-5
CATSDSAQRRQYF
TGTGCCACCAGTGATTCGGCCCAAAGGAGGCAGTACTTC
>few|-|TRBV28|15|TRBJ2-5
CASSFHMDTEETQYF
TGTGCCAGCAGTTTCCATATGGACACAGAAGAGACCCAGTACTTC
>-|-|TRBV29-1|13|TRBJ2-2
CSVETGDTGELFF
TGCAGCGTTGAAACTGGAGACACCGGGGAGCTGTTTTTT
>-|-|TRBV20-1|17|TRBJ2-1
CSARDMRDPFRVNEQFF
TGCAGTGCTAGAGATATGAGGGACCCGTTCCGGGTGAATGAGCAGTTCTTC
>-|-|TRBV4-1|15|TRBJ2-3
CASSQEGANADTQYF
TGCGCCAGCAGCCAAGAGGGAGCGAATGCAGATACGCAGTATTTT
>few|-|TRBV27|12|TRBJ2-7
CASGRHPYEQYF
TGTGCCAGCGGCAGACATCCCTACGAGCAGTACTTC
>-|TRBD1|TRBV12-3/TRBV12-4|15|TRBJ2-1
CAPRGDRANYNEQFF
TGTGCTCCTCGAGGGGACAGAGCTAATTACAATGAGCAGTTCTTC
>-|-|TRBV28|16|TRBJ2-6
CASSFLGGSGANVLTF
TGTGCCAGCAGTTTTCTCGGGGGCTCTGGGGCCAACGTCCTGACTTTC
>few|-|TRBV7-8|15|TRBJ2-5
CASSLGTTAPETQYF
TGTGCCAGCAGCTTAGGGACAACCGCCCCCGAGACCCAGTACTTC
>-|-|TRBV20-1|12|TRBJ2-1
CSVQAHTNEQFF
TGCAGTGTCCAGGCCCACACCAATGAGCAGTTCTTC
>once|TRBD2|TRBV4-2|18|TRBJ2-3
CASSQTGLAGEGTDTQYF
TGTGCCAGCAGCCAAACGGGACTAGCGGGGGAGGGCACAGATACGCAGTATTTT
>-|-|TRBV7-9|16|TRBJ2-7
CASSLDWGQALYEQYF
TGTGCCAGCAGCTTAGATTGGGGCCAGGCCCTGTACGAGCAGTACTTC
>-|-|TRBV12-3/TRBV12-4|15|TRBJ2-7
CASSLARTENYEQYF
TGTGCCAGCAGTCTCGCCCGGACAGAAAACTACGAGCAGTACTTC
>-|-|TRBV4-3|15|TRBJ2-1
CASSQDSDSYNEQFF
TGCGCCAGCAGCCAAGATTCGGACTCCTACAATGAGCAGTTCTTC
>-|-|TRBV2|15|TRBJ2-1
CASSDRHLSYNEQFF
TGTGCCAGCAGTGACAGACACCTCTCCTACAATGAGCAGTTCTTC
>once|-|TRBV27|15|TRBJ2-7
CASSLFLGSTYEQYF
TGCGCCAGCAGTTTATTTCTAGGCAGCACCTACGAGCAGTACTTC